This T cell receptor (beta chain) is drawn from a study of blood T cells in healthy people across ages. Germline V gives CDR1 SNHLY, CDR2 FYNNEI. CDR3 length: 14 residues. V lost 2 bases to trimming and J lost 4 bases; unmatched junction nucleotides: 4. Extracted total RNA amounted to at least 5.5 micrograms for each sample. With a J-beta primer mix and a sample-barcoded 5' primer, a second PCR ran 7 to 11 cycles. Sequencing yielded, for each sample, at least 3 million paired-end reads carrying CDR3. One entry per CDR3 protein results from TCRdb running MiXCR on the 5' RACE reads. The table lists 600,000 to 1,000,000 distinct CDR3 sequences, approximately 25% of them singletons. Notes on the study in general: The donors' CMV status was not determined, possibly confounding changes in expanded clonotypes.

Regarding this clonotype: The antigen is not known.

These data were likewise used in another study, on T cells of mothers and their children. As that study records: Mothers and children who were related shared slightly more overlap than unrelated pairs, but not significantly more.

The chain joins TRBV2 to TRBJ1-1; 7 nucleotides align to TRBD1. The receptor was isolated from a boy younger than 18 in good health. Sequencing was carried out using blood. DNA of the CDR3: TGTGCCAGCAGTGAACTCCCAGGGGGCACTGAAGCTTTCTTT. This translates into CASSELPGGTEAFF.